The next 32 T cell receptor beta chains were all read from a single sample in a study of T cell responses to AZD1222 COVID-19 vaccine. The data were produced by immunoSEQ multiplex PCR, yet TCRdb's version contains in-frame clones alone and is incomplete. The sample carries 130,000 or so clones, 90% recorded once. This sample comprised peripheral blood, obtained on day 0 of AZD1222 vaccination. The receptors come from an adult in good health.

The V call is TRBV7-2, the J call TRBJ2-5; TRBD2 is a possible D gene (6 bases). The CDR3 has 15 amino acids. The ends were cut back, 6 bases at V and 1 base at J, with 15 bases in the middle. Germline V gene lookup returns CDR1 SGHTA and CDR2 FQGNSA. The CDR3 bases are TGTGCCAGCAGGCTCACCGCCGGGAGCCAAGAGACCCAGTACTTC. Translation gives CASRLTAGSQETQYF. The complete variable domain, with remaining parts taken from reference TRBV7-2 and TRBJ2-5, reads GAGVSQSPSNKVTEKGKDVELRCDPISGHTALYWYRQSLGQGLEFLIYFQGNSAPDKSGLPSDRFSAERTGGSVSTLTIQRTQQEDSAVYLCASRLTAGSQETQYFGPGTRLLVL.

This chain joins TRBV30 and TRBJ2-6, with D perhaps TRBD1 or TRBD2 (6 bases each). The ends were cut back, 0 bases at V and 3 bases at J, with 9 bases in the middle. The CDR3 loop spans 15 amino acids. Looked up from germline, CDR1 is GTSNPN and CDR2 is SVGIG (reference sequence). CDR3: CAWSVGGGGANVLTF. CDR3 DNA sequence: TGTGCCTGGAGTGTGGGGGGCGGTGGGGCCAACGTCCTGACTTTC.

V and J are TRBV11-2 and TRBJ1-4, with D uncertain. Trimming took 5 bases from V and 0 from J, leaving 10 bases between them. Per the germline V gene, CDR1 is SGHAT and CDR2 is FQNNGV. This CDR3 comprises 15 residues. The CDR3 region is CASSLDGATNEKLFF. The CDR3 region has the DNA TGTGCCAGCAGCCTGGACGGTGCAACTAATGAAAAACTGTTTTTT.

The chain joins TRBV4-1 to TRBJ1-1; the D gene is possibly TRBD1 (5 bases). The length of the CDR3 is 14 residues. The V gene lost 4 bases and the J gene lost 0 bases, with 9 bases spanning the gap. Germline V gene data show CDR1 as MGHRA and CDR2 as YSYEKL. CDR3 sequence (DNA): TGCGCCAGCAGCCTCGGAGGGGTGAACACTGAAGCTTTCTTT. The encoded protein is CASSLGGVNTEAFF.

J is TRBJ2-5 and V is TRBV15; D is uncertain. The CDR3 loop spans 12 amino acids. Germline V gene data show CDR1 as LNHNV and CDR2 as YYDKDF (reference sequence). V was pared by 5 bases and J by 4 bases, with 8 bases between. The CDR3 nucleotides are TGTGCCACCAGCCGCCTTGGAGAGACCCAGTACTTC. Translating it yields CATSRLGETQYF.

This clone was seen once. This rearrangement joins TRBV10-1 to TRBJ1-5; D call uncertain. Per the germline V gene, CDR1 is WNHNN and CDR2 is SYGVQD (reference sequence). The germline V and J ends were trimmed by 2 bases and 6 bases, with 11 bases remaining between them. This CDR3 contains 14 residues. The CDR3 here is CASSEIRGSQPQHF. In nucleotides, the CDR3 is TGCGCCAGCAGTGAGATCCGGGGATCTCAGCCCCAGCATTTT.

The J gene is TRBJ1-2, the V gene TRBV27; D uncertain. V lost 10 bases and J 3 bases, leaving 18 bases between the germline ends. Germline V gene data show CDR1 as MNHEY and CDR2 as SMNVEV (reference sequence). The CDR3 consists of 14 residues. CDR3 region: CATRSGAVDYGYTF. CDR3 DNA: TGTGCCACCCGCTCCGGCGCAGTGGACTATGGCTACACCTTC.

This chain joins TRBV11-2 and TRBJ2-1, with 11 bases that match TRBD2. Germline loops: CDR1 SGHAT, CDR2 FQNNGV. With 5 bases clipped from V and 6 bases from J, the junction kept 9 bases outside the gene matches. The CDR3 extends over 16 amino acids. The CDR3 DNA follows: TGTGCCAGCAGCCCAAACCTAGCGGGGGGTTTCAATGAGCAGTTCTTC. It yields the protein CASSPNLAGGFNEQFF. The variable domain in full, completed from reference TRBV11-2 and TRBJ2-1, reads EAGVAQSPRYKIIEKRQSVAFWCNPISGHATLYWYQQILGQGPKLLIQFQNNGVVDDSQLPKDRFSAERLKGVDSTLKIQPAKLEDSAVYLCASSPNLAGGFNEQFFGPGTRLTVL.

The chain couples TRBV6-2 or TRBV6-3 to TRBJ1-2, with D possibly matching TRBD1 (6 bases). Trimming cost V 5 bases and J 8 bases, with 15 bases left between them. The length of the CDR3 is 13 residues. Germline V gene lookup returns CDR1 MNHEY and CDR2 SVGEGT. CDR3 protein: CASSRSGTHGYTF. CDR3 bases: TGTGCCAGCAGTAGATCCGGGACACACGGCTACACCTTC.

The chain links TRBV24-1 to TRBJ2-5; 9 bases map to TRBD1. V dropped 6 bases and J dropped 3; count of bases not matched to a gene: 7. From germline, CDR1 is KGHDR and CDR2 SFDVKD. The CDR3 runs to 15 residues. The CDR3 coding sequence is TGTGCCACCAGTCCAAAAACAGGGGGCGAAGAGACCCAGTACTTC. Translating it yields CATSPKTGGEETQYF.

The V and J genes are TRBV19 and TRBJ1-4, with D possibly being TRBD1 (6 bases). The CDR3 is made up of 16 amino acids. Trimming left V 3 bases short and J 7 bases short, with 18 bases between. Germline CDR1 reads LNHDA; CDR2 reads SQIVND (reference sequence). As DNA, the CDR3 is TGTGCCAGTAGTATTCTACAGGGTAGCGGAAGTGAAAAACTGTTTTTT. Protein: CASSILQGSGSEKLFF.

This clone was picked up one time. The chain has TRBV12-3 or TRBV12-4 and TRBJ2-3, with D unresolved. The V end lost 7 bases, the J end lost 8 bases, and 10 bases lay between the germline ends. The CDR3 runs to 11 residues. CDR3 loop: CASTAGGTQYF. CDR3 nucleotide sequence: TGTGCCAGCACGGCAGGTGGTACGCAGTATTTT.

The gene calls are TRBV6-5 and TRBJ2-4, with D hard to call. The V end was cut by 7 bases, the J end by 7 bases, with 14 bases between. This CDR3 has 13 amino acids. The V gene's germline CDR1 is MNHEY and CDR2 SVGAGI. CDR3 residues: CASTARNFNIQYF. The CDR3 DNA reads as TGTGCCAGCACAGCGCGGAATTTTAACATTCAGTACTTC.

This rearrangement joins TRBV11-2 to TRBJ2-5; 13 bases match TRBD2. There are 15 residues in the CDR3. Trimming removed 2 bases from V and 5 bases from J; junction bases left unmatched: 2. Germline values: CDR1 SGHAT, CDR2 FQNNGV. CDR3 bases: TGTGCCAGCAGCTTAATGACTAGCGGGAGGGAGACCCAGTACTTC. Translating it yields CASSLMTSGRETQYF.

This clone appeared once. This chain joins TRBV4-2 and TRBJ1-2, with D possibly TRBD1 on 6 matching bases. Germline CDR1 LGHNA, CDR2 YNFKEQ. This CDR3 comprises 15 residues. The V end lost 0 bases, the J end lost 5 bases, and 13 bases lay between the germline ends. In DNA form, the CDR3 reads TGTGCCAGCAGCCAAGAGGCAGGGGAGGGTTATGGCTACACCTTC. It codes for CASSQEAGEGYGYTF.

The CDR3 bases are TGCGCCAGCAGTCCCCCAGTAGGCAATGAGCAGTTCTTC. Protein product: CASSPPVGNEQFF. V gene TRBV10-1 combines with J gene TRBJ2-1, with D unresolved. This CDR3 is 13 amino acids long. Germline V CDR1 and CDR2: WNHNN, SYGVQD (reference sequence). Trimming left V 5 bases short and J 6 bases short, with 11 bases between.

The V call is TRBV4-3, the J call TRBJ2-5, with D possibly TRBD2 on 6 matching bases. Germline values: CDR1 LGHNA, CDR2 YSLEER. With 3 bases removed from V and 5 bases from J, the gap between germline ends came to 16 bases. This CDR3 has 15 amino acids. Written as DNA, the CDR3 is TGCGCCAGCAGCCATCAGAGGAGGGTAGGGGAGACCCAGTACTTC. Its translation: CASSHQRRVGETQYF.

The gene calls are TRBV4-2 and TRBJ2-7, with 10 bases that match TRBD2. V lost 4 bases to trimming and J lost 5 bases; unmatched junction nucleotides: 5. Germline-derived CDR1 and CDR2 are LGHNA and YNFKEQ. There are 14 residues in the CDR3. The CDR3 is CASSPQRGGNEQYF. The CDR3 DNA follows: TGTGCCAGCAGCCCCCAGCGGGGGGGCAACGAGCAGTACTTC.

The gene calls are TRBV5-4 and TRBJ2-1; 8 bases agree with TRBD2. CDR1 is SGHNT, CDR2 YYREEE, per germline (reference sequence). The CDR3 is made up of 15 amino acids. Unmatched junction bases numbered 4, after V lost 3 bases and J lost 2 bases. This CDR3 reads CASSYAGGPYNEQFF. The CDR3 nucleotides are TGTGCCAGCAGCTATGCGGGGGGCCCCTACAATGAGCAGTTCTTC. Using reference TRBV5-4 and TRBJ2-1 for the parts outside the CDR3, the full variable domain is ETGVTQSPTHLIKTRGQQVTLRCSSQSGHNTVSWYQQALGQGPQFIFQYYREEENGRGNFPPRFSGLQFPNYSSELNVNALELDDSALYLCASSYAGGPYNEQFFGPGTRLTVL.

This clone was recorded only once. This chain uses TRBV5-1 with TRBJ2-7; D gene uncertain. Germline V CDR1 and CDR2: SGHRS, YFSETQ. The CDR3 has 13 residues. The V end lost 3 bases, the J end lost 3 bases, and 10 bases lay between the germline ends. The CDR3 DNA sequence: TGCGCCAGCAGCTCCTACGGTGGCTACGAGCAGTACTTC. Amino acid sequence: CASSSYGGYEQYF.

This chain uses TRBV28 with TRBJ1-1; TRBD1 matches at 11 bases. The CDR3 runs 14 residues. V was clipped by 3 bases and J by 8 bases; unmatched bases: 5. Per the germline V gene, CDR1 is MDHEN and CDR2 is SYDVKM. The CDR3: CASSLSGTGGEAFF. For the CDR3, the DNA is TGTGCCAGCAGTTTGTCCGGGACAGGGGGAGAAGCTTTCTTT.

V and J are TRBV5-5 and TRBJ2-2, with D perhaps given as TRBD1 or TRBD2 (5 bases each). This CDR3 comprises 15 residues. V was clipped by 0 bases and J by 4 bases, with 10 bases between them. Germline CDR1 reads SGHKS; CDR2 reads YYEKEE (reference sequence). The CDR3 sequence: CASSLDPGTTGELFF. DNA of the CDR3: TGTGCCAGCAGCTTGGACCCAGGGACCACCGGGGAGCTGTTTTTT. The variable domain in full, with the rest retrieved from reference TRBV5-5 and TRBJ2-2, is DAGVTQSPTHLIKTRGQQVTLRCSPISGHKSVSWYQQVLGQGPQFIFQYYEKEERGRGNFPDRFSARQFPNYSSELNVNALLLGDSALYLCASSLDPGTTGELFFGEGSRLTVL.

This chain uses TRBV6-5 with TRBJ2-5, with TRBD1 as a possible D gene (5 bases). With 6 bases removed from V and 5 bases from J, the gap between germline ends came to 10 bases. The CDR3 spans 12 residues. The germline V gene encodes CDR1 MNHEY and CDR2 SVGAGI. This CDR3 reads CASRVRGETQYF. The CDR3 DNA sequence: TGTGCCAGCAGGGTAAGGGGCGAGACCCAGTACTTC.

This clone showed up just a few times. A single base separates this from a much larger clone, so it may be a read error. This same CDR3 is encoded by further DNA sequences in the sample. J is TRBJ1-1 and V is TRBV19; D gene ambiguous. Germline CDR1 LNHDA, CDR2 SQIVND (reference sequence). This CDR3 has 11 amino acids. V gave up 6 bases and J gave up 0 bases, with 2 bases separating them. CDR3 sequence: CASRLNTEAFF. The CDR3 nucleotides are TGTGCCAGTAGACTGAACACTGAAGCTTTCTTT.

The chain has TRBV3-1 (or the pseudogene TRBV3-2) and TRBJ2-1, with TRBD2 identical over 7 bases. The CDR3 runs 19 residues. CDR1 LGHDT and CDR2 YNNKEL come from the germline V gene (reference sequence). With V trimmed by 0 bases and J by 7 bases, 18 bases remained unmatched. The CDR3 spells CASSQDLVGGDYRGNEQFF. CDR3 DNA: TGTGCCAGCAGCCAAGATCTGGTGGGGGGGGACTACCGCGGGAATGAGCAGTTCTTC.

This chain connects TRBV6-5 to TRBJ1-1; the D is unclear. V lost 6 bases, J lost 1 base, and 9 bases lay in between. Germline V gives CDR1 MNHEY, CDR2 SVGAGI. CDR3 length: 13 amino acids. The CDR3 is CASRAFGNTEAFF. DNA of the CDR3: TGTGCCAGCAGAGCCTTTGGGAACACTGAAGCTTTCTTT.

The chain couples TRBV5-1 to TRBJ2-1, with 9 nucleotides matching TRBD1. Germline V CDR1 and CDR2: SGHRS, YFSETQ. CDR3 length: 15 amino acids. The trim removed 4 bases at V and 6 bases at J, leaving 8 bases unmatched. Here the CDR3 reads CASSHPGTGFNEQFF. CDR3 DNA sequence: TGCGCCAGCAGCCACCCCGGGACAGGGTTCAATGAGCAGTTCTTC.

The V call is TRBV4-1, the J call TRBJ2-7; TRBD2 might be the D (7 bases). V lost 4 bases, J lost 4 bases, and 17 bases lay in between. There are 15 residues in the CDR3. CDR1 and CDR2 (germline): MGHRA, YSYEKL. This CDR3 reads CASSPIRGGGYEQYF. CDR3 nucleotides: TGCGCCAGCAGCCCAATACGAGGGGGGGGATACGAGCAGTACTTC.

The count of this clone is one. The chain joins TRBV7-2 to TRBJ1-5; D possibly corresponds to TRBD1 (5 bases). This CDR3 is built from 14 residues. Trimming left V 5 bases short and J 7 bases short, with 15 bases between. Germline assignment: CDR1 SGHTA and CDR2 FQGNSA. CDR3 sequence (DNA): TGTGCCAGCAGCCCGGGGGATGTAGTGCAGCCCCAGCATTTT. This sequence encodes CASSPGDVVQPQHF.

This clone came up once. This rearrangement joins TRBV7-2 to TRBJ2-3; no definite D call. The germline gives CDR1 SGHTA, CDR2 FQGNSA. The CDR3 sequence is 13 residues long. Trimming took 2 bases from V and 4 from J, leaving 7 bases between them. The CDR3: CASSLNSADTQYF. Written as DNA, the CDR3 is TGTGCCAGCAGCTTAAATTCGGCAGATACGCAGTATTTT.

V usage is TRBV13 and J usage is TRBJ2-7; tentatively, D is TRBD1 or TRBD2 (5 bases each). Trimming shortened V by 1 base and J by 9 bases, and 16 bases separated the two germline ends. The CDR3 runs 14 residues. Looked up from germline, CDR1 is PRHDT and CDR2 is FYEKMQ (reference sequence). CDR3 sequence reads: CASSLEVLGGGQYF. The CDR3, as DNA: TGTGCCAGCAGCTTAGAGGTCCTTGGTGGGGGGCAGTACTTC.

V gene TRBV29-1 combines with J gene TRBJ2-6; the D is unclear. There are 13 residues in the CDR3. CDR1 SQVTM and CDR2 ANQGSEA come from the germline V gene. The V gene lost 6 bases and the J gene lost 0 bases, with 6 bases spanning the gap. The CDR3 protein is CSVGSSGANVLTF. CDR3 DNA sequence: TGCAGCGTGGGTTCCTCTGGGGCCAACGTCCTGACTTTC.